The sequence of this T cell receptor beta chain was determined in a study of CD8 T cells in Susac syndrome. RNA amounts of about 0.5 to 1 ug underwent reverse transcription with random hexamers. Amplification of TCR beta CDR3 by immunoSEQ multiplex PCR spanned 54 Vbeta and 13 Jbeta. TCRdb redid the calling of the immunoSEQ multiplex PCR reads with MiXCR, one entry per CDR3 protein. The sample consists of some 150,000 distinct CDR3 sequences, 95% of them appearing once. V dropped 3 bases and J dropped 4 bases, with 15 bases sitting between them. The CDR3 totals 14 residues. Germline V lookup: CDR1 SQVTM, CDR2 ANQGSEA. Sequencing of TCR beta covered CD8+ and CD4+ T cells obtained from blood. Relapsing-remitting disease, either stable or active, was present in the multiple sclerosis controls, who were treatment-naive patients.

The specimen was CD8+ T cells from PBMCs. The chain joins TRBV29-1 to TRBJ1-2, with D tentatively TRBD1 (5 bases). This receptor was obtained from a human donor with multiple sclerosis. The CDR3 loop is CSVDASWGGYGYTF. The CDR3 DNA reads as TGCAGCGTTGATGCCTCCTGGGGGGGCTATGGCTACACCTTC. Complete variable domain (other parts from reference TRBV29-1 and TRBJ1-2): SAVISQKPSRDICQRGTSLTIQCQVDSQVTMMFWYRQQPGQSLTLIATANQGSEATYESGFVIDKFPISRPNLTFSTLTVSNMSPEDSSIYLCSVDASWGGYGYTFGSGTRLTVV.